This is a list of T cell receptor beta chains from one sample in a study of patients and donors after allogeneic stem cell transplantation. TCRdb independently ran MiXCR on the RT-PCR reads; one entry per CDR3 protein. Among more than 850,000 distinct CDR3 sequences, roughly 17% were seen once, and the ten largest hold 5% to 6.5%. The specimen sequenced was blood, either unsorted or a sorted T cell fraction (not recorded which). The source of these receptors is a human donor who was either an allogeneic HSCT recipient or a stem cell or donor lymphocyte infusion donor (not recorded which). It is not recorded whose cells these are; they may come from a transplant donor. CDR3s include the opening cysteine and the closing phenylalanine or tryptophan. A D gene is named only where the DNA matches it firmly. Clone sizes are given selectively: once, few, many, or a class where the clone is expanded.

cdr3_length	clone_size	v_call	d_call	j_call	cdr3_aa	cdr3_nt
15	-	TRBV7-2	-	TRBJ1-2	CASSLATPGTTGYTF	TGTGCCAGCAGCTTAGCTACTCCTGGGACCACTGGCTACACCTTC
14	-	TRBV6-1	TRBD1	TRBJ1-5	CASQDRENPQPQHF	TGTGCCAGCCAAGACAGGGAAAATCCTCAGCCCCAGCATTTT
16	-	TRBV3-1	TRBD2	TRBJ2-4	CASSQRGAGAKNIQYF	TGTGCCAGCAGCCAGCGGGGGGCAGGTGCCAAAAACATTCAGTACTTC
16	few	TRBV5-1	TRBD2	TRBJ2-1	CASSLSGRASYNEQFF	TGCGCCAGCAGCCTTAGCGGGAGGGCCTCCTACAATGAGCAGTTCTTC
15	-	TRBV4-3	TRBD1	TRBJ1-2	CASSQHTGVVQGYTF	TGCGCCAGCAGCCAACACACAGGGGTAGTTCAGGGCTACACCTTC
16	once	TRBV11-2	-	TRBJ2-3	CASSFPRGPNTDTQYF	TGTGCCAGCAGCTTCCCCAGGGGCCCTAACACAGATACGCAGTATTTT
13	few	TRBV20-1	TRBD2	TRBJ2-5	CSVRRAGVETQYF	TGCAGTGTCAGACGGGCGGGGGTTGAGACCCAGTACTTC
15	many	TRBV10-3	TRBD1	TRBJ1-6	CAISNPGTGGSPLHF	TGTGCCATCAGCAACCCCGGGACAGGGGGCTCCCCCCTCCACTTT
17	-	TRBV15	-	TRBJ1-5	CATSRDSERYSNQPQHF	TGTGCCACCAGCAGAGATTCGGAGAGATATAGCAATCAGCCCCAGCATTTT
19	few	TRBV6-1	-	TRBJ2-1	CASSEALRPSFVIGNEQFF	TGTGCCAGCAGTGAAGCGCTTCGGCCAAGCTTCGTCATCGGGAATGAGCAGTTCTTC
14	many	TRBV29-1	-	TRBJ2-3	CSVGTDRITDTQYF	TGCAGCGTTGGTACCGACAGAATCACAGATACGCAGTATTTT
12	-	TRBV20-1	-	TRBJ2-7	CSADSFYNEQYF	TGCAGTGCTGACAGTTTCTACAACGAGCAGTACTTC
10	-	TRBV7-9	-	TRBJ1-2	CASESPGYTF	TGTGCCAGCGAGAGTCCTGGCTACACCTTC
13	few	TRBV20-1	-	TRBJ1-1	CSARDRRGGAAFF	TGCAGTGCTAGAGATCGTCGGGGCGGAGCGGCTTTCTTT
15	many	TRBV11-2	-	TRBJ2-1	CASSEAGTRYNEQFF	TGTGCCAGCAGCGAAGCCGGGACTCGCTACAATGAGCAGTTCTTC
15	-	TRBV11-2	TRBD2	TRBJ2-7	CASSPGLEGVRPQYF	TGTGCCAGCAGCCCAGGACTAGAAGGGGTTCGTCCGCAGTACTTC
13	-	TRBV27	-	TRBJ2-4	CASSHPNEDIQYF	TGTGCCAGCAGTCACCCCAATGAGGACATTCAGTACTTC
19	-	TRBV6-1	TRBD1	TRBJ1-5	CASSRVGQYGTGNNQPQHF	TGTGCCAGCAGTCGGGTTGGCCAATACGGGACAGGGAACAATCAGCCCCAGCATTTT
13	few	TRBV12-3/TRBV12-4	TRBD1	TRBJ1-2	CASSLYRGTGYTF	TGTGCCAGCAGTTTATACAGGGGGACCGGCTACACCTTC
15	once	TRBV12-3/TRBV12-4	-	TRBJ2-5	CASTSTSRLGETQYF	TGTGCCAGCACCTCCACTAGTCGCTTAGGAGAGACCCAGTACTTC
17	few	TRBV20-1	-	TRBJ2-6	CSASNLGAAFGANVLTF	TGCAGTGCTAGTAACCTGGGGGCCGCTTTCGGGGCCAACGTCCTGACTTTC
14	many	TRBV12-3/TRBV12-4	-	TRBJ2-1	CASSRASSYNEQFF	TGTGCCAGCAGTCGGGCCTCCTCCTACAATGAGCAGTTCTTC
14	-	TRBV10-3	-	TRBJ2-1	CAISVVHPVDEQFF	TGTGCCATCAGTGTCGTCCACCCAGTCGATGAGCAGTTCTTC
14	many	TRBV9	-	TRBJ1-5	CASSVGDSNQPQHF	TGTGCCAGCTCGGTGGGTGATAGCAATCAGCCCCAGCATTTT
14	-	TRBV30	-	TRBJ1-1	CACVDGGMNTEAFF	TGTGCCTGCGTCGACGGAGGGATGAACACTGAAGCTTTCTTT
15	few	TRBV5-1	TRBD1	TRBJ1-4	CASRFDRGAREKLFF	TGCGCCAGCAGATTCGACAGGGGCGCGCGGGAAAAACTGTTTTTT
16	few	TRBV9	TRBD2	TRBJ2-5	CASSVDGTSVQETQYF	TGTGCCAGCAGCGTAGATGGGACTAGCGTGCAAGAGACCCAGTACTTC
15	many	TRBV20-1	TRBD1	TRBJ1-2	CSASPGTVTNYGYTF	TGCAGTGCTTCACCCGGGACAGTTACTAACTATGGCTACACCTTC
12	-	TRBV20-1	-	TRBJ1-2	CSASSVNYGYTF	TGCAGTGCTAGCAGTGTTAACTATGGCTACACCTTC
14	few	TRBV29-1	-	TRBJ1-1	CSVVVGSWWTEAFF	TGCAGCGTTGTAGTTGGCTCGTGGTGGACTGAAGCTTTCTTT
14	-	TRBV20-1	TRBD1	TRBJ2-6	CSATQGSGANVLTF	TGCAGTGCTACACAGGGGTCTGGGGCCAACGTCCTGACTTTC
14	few	TRBV5-6	-	TRBJ2-7	CASSLVSRSYEQYF	TGTGCCAGCAGCTTGGTCTCCAGATCCTACGAGCAGTACTTC
13	-	TRBV27	-	TRBJ2-3	CATIGKSLDTQYF	TGTGCCACTATCGGGAAGTCGCTAGATACGCAGTATTTT
16	-	TRBV7-9	-	TRBJ2-1	CASSLGDEGLSNEQFF	TGTGCCAGCAGCTTAGGAGATGAAGGACTTTCCAATGAGCAGTTCTTC
12	-	TRBV7-2	-	TRBJ2-4	CASSSAKNIQYF	TGTGCCAGCAGCTCTGCCAAAAACATTCAGTACTTC
15	-	TRBV25-1	TRBD1	TRBJ2-7	CASSTTGQGRHEQYF	TGTGCCAGCAGTACGACGGGACAGGGGCGGCACGAGCAGTACTTC
15	few	TRBV20-1	-	TRBJ1-2	CSARRAVVANYGYTF	TGCAGTGCTAGACGTGCCGTCGTCGCTAACTATGGCTACACCTTC
14	-	TRBV5-1	-	TRBJ1-1	CASSGRPGNTEAFF	TGCGCCAGCAGCGGTCGTCCAGGGAACACTGAAGCTTTCTTT
15	few	TRBV28	TRBD1	TRBJ1-5	CASKARDRVGQPQHF	TGTGCCAGCAAAGCCCGGGACAGGGTAGGACAGCCCCAGCATTTT
16	few	TRBV4-1	TRBD1	TRBJ1-3	CASRRQGNGGGNTIYF	TGCGCCAGCAGACGACAGGGGAACGGAGGTGGAAACACCATATATTTT
13	few	TRBV10-3	TRBD2	TRBJ2-7	CAISGEGRYEQYF	TGTGCCATCAGTGGGGAGGGACGGTACGAGCAGTACTTC
15	many	TRBV12-3/TRBV12-4	TRBD2	TRBJ2-5	CASSLVAGGGETQYF	TGTGCCAGCAGTTTGGTAGCGGGAGGGGGAGAGACCCAGTACTTC
15	many	TRBV4-1	TRBD2	TRBJ2-7	CASSQDRDYIYEQYF	TGCGCCAGCAGCCAGGATAGGGACTATATCTACGAGCAGTACTTC
14	many	TRBV5-1	TRBD1	TRBJ1-1	CASSPTTGDTEAFF	TGCGCCAGCAGCCCCACCACAGGGGACACTGAAGCTTTCTTT
15	few	TRBV11-2	-	TRBJ1-3	CASSTRGPPGNTIYF	TGTGCCAGCAGCACCAGGGGACCCCCTGGAAACACCATATATTTT
12	few	TRBV30	-	TRBJ2-2	CAWRDQTGELFF	TGTGCCTGGAGAGACCAGACCGGGGAGCTGTTTTTT
14	-	TRBV6-1	TRBD1	TRBJ1-1	CASSSDRSNTEAFF	TGTGCCAGCAGCTCGGACAGGAGTAACACTGAAGCTTTCTTT
14	-	TRBV5-6	-	TRBJ2-5	CASSLATSRETQYF	TGTGCCAGCAGCTTGGCAACTAGTCGAGAGACCCAGTACTTC
17	few	TRBV11-2	-	TRBJ1-2	CASSSNRDTKANYGYTF	TGTGCCAGCAGCTCGAATCGGGACACAAAAGCTAACTATGGCTACACCTTC
18	few	TRBV4-3	TRBD1	TRBJ2-2	CASSQDATGGTSTGELFF	TGCGCCAGCAGCCAAGACGCGACAGGGGGTACCTCCACCGGGGAGCTGTTTTTT
15	few	TRBV27	-	TRBJ2-7	CASTPAAGSTYEQYF	TGTGCCAGCACCCCTGCGGCGGGATCCACCTACGAGCAGTACTTC
15	-	TRBV5-4	TRBD1	TRBJ2-7	CASSGGQAPSYEQYF	TGTGCCAGCAGCGGGGGACAGGCGCCCTCCTACGAGCAGTACTTC
16	-	TRBV3-1	TRBD2	TRBJ2-7	CASSQDNREGSYEQYF	TGTGCCAGCAGCCAAGATAACCGGGAGGGCAGCTACGAGCAGTACTTC
15	-	TRBV27	-	TRBJ2-1	CASSQAVGGGSEQFF	TGTGCCAGCAGCCAGGCGGTGGGGGGAGGTAGCGAGCAGTTCTTC
13	many	TRBV12-3/TRBV12-4	TRBD1	TRBJ1-1	CASSFDRATEAFF	TGTGCCAGCAGTTTCGACAGGGCCACTGAAGCTTTCTTT